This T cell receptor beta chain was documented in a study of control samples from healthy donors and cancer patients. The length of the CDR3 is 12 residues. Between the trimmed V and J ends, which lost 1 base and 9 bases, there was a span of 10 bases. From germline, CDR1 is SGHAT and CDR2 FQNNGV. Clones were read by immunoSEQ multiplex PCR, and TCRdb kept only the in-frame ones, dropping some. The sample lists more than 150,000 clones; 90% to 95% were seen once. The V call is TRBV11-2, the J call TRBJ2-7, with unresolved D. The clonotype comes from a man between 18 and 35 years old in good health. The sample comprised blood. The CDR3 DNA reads TGTGCCAGCAGCTTAGTTTTTCTCGGGCAGTACTTC. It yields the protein CASSLVFLGQYF.